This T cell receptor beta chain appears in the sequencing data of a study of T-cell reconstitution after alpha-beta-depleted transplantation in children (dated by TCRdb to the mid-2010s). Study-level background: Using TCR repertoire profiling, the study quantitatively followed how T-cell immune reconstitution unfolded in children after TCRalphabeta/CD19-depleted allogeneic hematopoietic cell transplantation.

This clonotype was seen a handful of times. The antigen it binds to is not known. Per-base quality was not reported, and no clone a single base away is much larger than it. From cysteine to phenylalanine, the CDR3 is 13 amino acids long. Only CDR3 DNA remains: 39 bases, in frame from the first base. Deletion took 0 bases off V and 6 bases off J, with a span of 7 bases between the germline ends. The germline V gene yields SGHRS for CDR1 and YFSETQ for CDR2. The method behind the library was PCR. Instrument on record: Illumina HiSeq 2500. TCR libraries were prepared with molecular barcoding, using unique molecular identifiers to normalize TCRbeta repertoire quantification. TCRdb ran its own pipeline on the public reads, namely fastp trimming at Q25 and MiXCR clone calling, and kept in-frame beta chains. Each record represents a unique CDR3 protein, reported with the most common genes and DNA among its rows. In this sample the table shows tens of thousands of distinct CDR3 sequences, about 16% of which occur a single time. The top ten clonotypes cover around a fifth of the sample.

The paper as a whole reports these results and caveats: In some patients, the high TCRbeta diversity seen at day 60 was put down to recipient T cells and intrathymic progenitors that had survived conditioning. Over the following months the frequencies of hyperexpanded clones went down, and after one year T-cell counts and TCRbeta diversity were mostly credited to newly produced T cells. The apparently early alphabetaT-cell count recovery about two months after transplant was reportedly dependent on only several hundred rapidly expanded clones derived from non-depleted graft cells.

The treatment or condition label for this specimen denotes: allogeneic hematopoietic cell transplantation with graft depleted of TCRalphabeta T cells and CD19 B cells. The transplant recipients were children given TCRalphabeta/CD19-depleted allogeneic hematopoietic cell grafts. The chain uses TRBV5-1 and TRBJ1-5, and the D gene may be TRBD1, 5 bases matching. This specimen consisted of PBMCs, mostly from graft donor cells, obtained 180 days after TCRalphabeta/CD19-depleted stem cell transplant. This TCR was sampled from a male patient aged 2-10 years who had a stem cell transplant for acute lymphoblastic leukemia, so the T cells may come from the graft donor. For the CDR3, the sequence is CASSLEGFQPQHF. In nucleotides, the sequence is TGCGCCAGCAGCTTGGAGGGGTTTCAGCCCCAGCATTTT.